This is a list of T cell receptor beta chains from one sample in a study of cytomegalovirus exposure and HLA in healthy donors. TCRdb keeps only in-frame clones here, not all; method: immunoSEQ multiplex PCR. The table records some 120,000 clones, just under 75% of them present only once. Material: PBMCs. These receptors all come from a man aged 35 to 55 in good health and CMV-seropositive. The CDR3 runs from the conserved cysteine through the conserved F or W. A D gene is named only where the DNA matches it firmly. Clone size appears in some rows only: once, few, many, or a class for an expanded clone.

V gene: TRBV27; D gene: TRBD1; clone size: -; J gene: TRBJ1-1; CDR3 protein: CASIKRGDRLNTEAFF; CDR3 DNA: TGTGCCAGCATCAAGAGAGGGGACAGACTGAACACTGAAGCTTTCTTT
V gene: TRBV5-6; D gene: TRBD1; clone size: few; J gene: TRBJ2-2; CDR3 protein: CASSLRGPYTGELFF; CDR3 DNA: TGTGCCAGCAGCTTAAGGGGGCCCTACACCGGGGAGCTGTTTTTT
V gene: TRBV27; D gene: TRBD2; clone size: few; J gene: TRBJ2-7; CDR3 protein: CASSLWRGEPYEQYF; CDR3 DNA: TGTGCCAGCAGTTTATGGCGGGGGGAACCCTACGAGCAGTACTTC
V gene: TRBV6-6; D gene: TRBD2; clone size: -; J gene: TRBJ2-1; CDR3 protein: CASSPGGRTIYNEQFF; CDR3 DNA: TGTGCCAGCAGTCCCGGGGGGAGGACTATTTACAATGAGCAGTTCTTC
V gene: TRBV5-5; D gene: -; clone size: -; J gene: TRBJ2-2; CDR3 protein: CASSRGTPDTGELFF; CDR3 DNA: TGTGCCAGCAGTCGCGGGACGCCGGACACCGGGGAGCTGTTTTTT
V gene: TRBV15; D gene: TRBD1; clone size: -; J gene: TRBJ2-5; CDR3 protein: CATSTRTGIETQYF; CDR3 DNA: TGTGCCACCAGCACACGGACAGGGATAGAGACCCAGTACTTC
V gene: TRBV10-3; D gene: -; clone size: -; J gene: TRBJ1-2; CDR3 protein: CATRDIAYGYTF; CDR3 DNA: TGTGCCACCCGGGACATAGCCTATGGCTACACCTTC
V gene: TRBV18; D gene: -; clone size: -; J gene: TRBJ1-5; CDR3 protein: CASSPNRGDNQPQHF; CDR3 DNA: TGTGCCAGCTCACCCAATCGCGGGGACAATCAGCCCCAGCATTTT
V gene: TRBV5-4; D gene: TRBD2; clone size: many; J gene: TRBJ2-2; CDR3 protein: CASSDLLAGDTGELFF; CDR3 DNA: TGTGCCAGCAGCGACCTCTTGGCGGGGGACACCGGGGAGCTGTTTTTT
V gene: TRBV6-5; D gene: TRBD1; clone size: -; J gene: TRBJ2-7; CDR3 protein: CASSYSGDSSYEQYF; CDR3 DNA: TGTGCCAGCAGTTACTCGGGGGACAGCTCCTACGAGCAGTACTTC
V gene: TRBV6-5; D gene: -; clone size: -; J gene: TRBJ2-7; CDR3 protein: CASSFPAGFTYEQYF; CDR3 DNA: TGTGCCAGCAGCTTCCCTGCGGGTTTCACCTACGAGCAGTACTTC
V gene: TRBV27; D gene: -; clone size: once; J gene: TRBJ1-6; CDR3 protein: CASNSGSSYNSPLHF; CDR3 DNA: TGTGCCAGCAACTCAGGAAGCTCCTATAATTCACCCCTCCACTTT
V gene: TRBV7-8; D gene: -; clone size: few; J gene: TRBJ1-5; CDR3 protein: CASSFRPGDQPQHF; CDR3 DNA: TGTGCCAGCAGCTTTAGACCGGGAGATCAGCCCCAGCATTTT
V gene: TRBV6-1; D gene: -; clone size: -; J gene: TRBJ2-7; CDR3 protein: CASSDGGYEQYF; CDR3 DNA: TGTGCCAGCAGTGACGGCGGCTACGAGCAGTACTTC
V gene: TRBV27; D gene: -; clone size: -; J gene: TRBJ1-2; CDR3 protein: CASGRGGGYTF; CDR3 DNA: TGTGCCAGCGGCCGGGGGGGCGGCTACACCTTC
V gene: TRBV11-3; D gene: TRBD2; clone size: -; J gene: TRBJ2-3; CDR3 protein: CASSFGGSGGADTQYF; CDR3 DNA: TGTGCCAGCAGCTTCGGAGGTAGCGGGGGGGCAGATACGCAGTATTTT